One sample yielded the 21 T cell receptor beta chains listed below, sequenced in a study of T-cell memory formation after mild COVID-19. TCRdb re-called the 5' RACE reads through MiXCR, storing one row per CDR3 protein. Among hundreds of thousands of distinct CDR3 sequences listed, about 22% were seen once. Sequencing was carried out using PBMCs or a T cell subset sorted from them (not recorded which). The source is an adult woman who had mild COVID-19 (a few samples of this study predate the infection). Cell type and time point are not known.

This clonotype was observed a few times. The chain employs TRBV4-1 and TRBJ2-2; the match to TRBD2 covers 8 bases. This CDR3 spans 16 amino acids. V was pared by 3 bases and J by 1 base, with 4 bases of the junction left unmatched. In germline, CDR1 is MGHRA, CDR2 YSYEKL. CDR3 DNA sequence: TGCGCCAGCAGCCAGGAGGCGGGGGGGAACACCGGGGAGCTGTTTTTT. Amino acids: CASSQEAGGNTGELFF.

The rearrangement uses TRBV7-2 and TRBJ2-7; the D call may be TRBD1 or TRBD2 (5 bases each). The length of the CDR3 is 14 residues. The germline CDR1 and CDR2 sequences are SGHTA and FQGNSA. Deletions cut 5 bases from V and 1 base from J, with 12 bases between. The CDR3 reads CASSPWDRSYEQYF. CDR3 in DNA: TGTGCCAGCAGCCCCTGGGACCGGTCCTACGAGCAGTACTTC.

This clonotype was detected only a few times. The chain recombines TRBV4-1 with TRBJ1-2, with 7 bases aligning to TRBD1. The CDR3 length is 15 residues. CDR1 is MGHRA and CDR2 is YSYEKL in the germline V gene. Trimming took 4 bases from V and 2 from J; bases not matched to a gene: 7. The CDR3 here is CASSLDRASNYGYTF. In DNA, the CDR3 is TGCGCCAGCAGCCTCGACAGGGCTTCGAACTATGGCTACACCTTC.

This clonotype occurred a few times. Here the CDR3 reads CASSLGTIGTDTQYF. DNA of the CDR3: TGCGCCAGCAGCTTGGGAACGATCGGCACAGATACGCAGTATTTT. V is TRBV5-1 and J is TRBJ2-3; D unresolved. Trimming took off 0 bases at V and 1 base at J, with 9 bases between the two ends. The CDR3 is 15 residues long. Germline V CDR1 and CDR2: SGHRS, YFSETQ.

On this clonotype: Sequence at one end of the junction differs from germline and may be a read error. CDR3 in DNA: TGCAGCGGCGCTGGGGGGCCCGTCACTGAAGCTCTCTTT. Translating gives CSGAGGPVTEALF. This chain connects TRBV29-1 to TRBJ1-1; a weak D match, TRBD1 (6 bases). CDR1 and CDR2 (germline): SQVTM, ANQGSEA. CDR3 length: 13 residues.

The chain combines TRBV3-1 with TRBJ2-3, with TRBD1 identical over 8 bases. CDR3 length: 12 amino acids. In germline, CDR1 is LGHDT, CDR2 YNNKEL (reference sequence). V was pared by 5 bases and J by 9 bases, with 4 bases of the junction left unmatched. The CDR3 DNA follows: TGTGCCAGCAGCAACACAGGGGGGACGCAGTATTTT. Protein: CASSNTGGTQYF.

The rearrangement uses TRBV12-3 or TRBV12-4 and TRBJ2-1; no clear D gene. This CDR3 is 16 amino acids long. V dropped 1 base and J dropped 6 bases, with 16 bases sitting between them. The chain's CDR3 is CASSLVWVARSNEQFF. In DNA form, the CDR3 reads TGTGCCAGCAGTTTAGTTTGGGTGGCCCGATCCAATGAGCAGTTCTTC.

J is TRBJ1-2 and V is TRBV6-1, with D unresolved. The CDR3 is 12 amino acids. Germline V lookup: CDR1 MNHNS, CDR2 SASEGT. Trimming cost V 3 bases and J 8 bases, with 10 bases left between them. The CDR3 DNA sequence: TGTGCCAGCAGTGACCAGGTGGGGGGCTACACCTTC. Its translation: CASSDQVGGYTF.

This clonotype has only a few counts. The chain combines TRBV7-2 with TRBJ2-2; D unclear. The CDR3 is 14 amino acids. Germline CDR1 reads SGHTA; CDR2 reads FQGNSA. V lost 6 bases, J lost 6 bases, and 14 bases lay in between. CDR3 residues: CASRTGMGSGELFF. In DNA form, the CDR3 reads TGTGCCAGCAGGACTGGGATGGGGTCCGGGGAGCTGTTTTTT.

The V gene is TRBV12-3 or TRBV12-4, the J gene TRBJ1-5; D remains unclear. The CDR3 length is 15 residues. The V and J ends lost 1 base and 1 base respectively, with 8 bases between them. The CDR3 nucleotides are TGTGCCAGCAGTTTAGGGCGACGAAGCAATCAGCCCCAGCATTTT. Its translation is CASSLGRRSNQPQHF.

This rearrangement joins TRBV11-2 to TRBJ1-1; D is unclear. The CDR3 totals 17 residues. Germline assignment: CDR1 SGHAT and CDR2 FQNNGV. Trimming removed 6 bases from V and 4 bases from J, with 24 bases in between. This CDR3 is CASRHALWTHGVTEAFF. The CDR3, as DNA: TGTGCCAGCAGACACGCCCTTTGGACCCACGGAGTCACTGAAGCTTTCTTT.

This clonotype occurred a few times. The V call is TRBV21-1, the J call TRBJ1-5. TRBV21-1 is deemed a pseudogene. The CDR3 extends over 15 amino acids. DNA of the CDR3: TGTGCCAGCAGCAAAGTAGGACATAGCAATCAGCCCCAGCATTTT. Its translation is CASSKVGHSNQPQHF.

The chain employs TRBV6-6 and TRBJ2-3, with unresolved D. V lost 5 bases to trimming and J lost 4 bases, with 7 bases between them. The CDR3 loop spans 12 amino acids. CDR1 is MNHNY, CDR2 SVGAGI, per germline (reference sequence). DNA for the CDR3: TGTGCCAGCAGTCGACTCGCAGATACGCAGTATTTT. It codes for CASSRLADTQYF.

This clonotype has only a few counts. The genes are TRBV4-3 and TRBJ2-1, with D unclear. Trimming cost V 1 base and J 8 bases, with 12 bases left between them. Per the germline V gene, CDR1 is LGHNA and CDR2 is YSLEER. The CDR3 loop spans 14 amino acids. This CDR3 reads CASSQVGPGYEQFF. In DNA, the CDR3 is TGCGCCAGCAGCCAAGTAGGACCGGGCTATGAGCAGTTCTTC.

This clonotype was seen a handful of times. This chain joins TRBV5-5 and TRBJ1-3; a weak D match, TRBD1 (5 bases). Germline V gene data show CDR1 as SGHKS and CDR2 as YYEKEE (reference sequence). V lost 3 bases and J lost 2, with 15 bases in between. The CDR3 is 16 amino acids. As DNA, the CDR3 is TGTGCCAGCAGCTCCGGTGAGGGACTACCTGGAAACACCATATATTTT. Translating gives CASSSGEGLPGNTIYF.

This rearrangement joins TRBV11-1 to TRBJ2-1, with 8 bases aligning to TRBD2. Trimming removed 1 base from V and 3 bases from J; junction bases left unmatched: 5. Per the germline V gene, CDR1 is SGHAT and CDR2 is FQDESV (reference sequence). The CDR3 length is 16 residues. The CDR3 DNA follows: TGTGCCAGCAGCTTAGGCCTAGCGGGTAACTACAATGAGCAGTTCTTC. Amino acid sequence: CASSLGLAGNYNEQFF.

This clonotype turned up a few times. J is TRBJ2-7 and V is TRBV6-5, with no clear D. V gave up 11 bases and J gave up 3 bases, with 14 bases separating them. CDR1 is MNHEY, CDR2 SVGAGI, per germline. The CDR3 sequence is 12 residues long. CDR3 in DNA: TGTGCCGCAGGAAGAGTGGTCTACGAGCAGTACTTC. This gives the protein CAAGRVVYEQYF.

The rearrangement links TRBV24-1 to TRBJ2-5; D might be TRBD1 or TRBD2, each matching 5 bases. This CDR3 is built from 14 residues. CDR1 is KGHDR and CDR2 is SFDVKD in the germline V gene. Deletions cut 3 bases from V and 3 bases from J, with 10 bases between. CDR3 amino acids: CATSDLGPKETQYF. CDR3 DNA sequence: TGTGCCACCAGTGATCTGGGACCTAAAGAGACCCAGTACTTC.

The rearrangement uses TRBV4-1 and TRBJ2-1, with TRBD1 matching over 8 bases. The CDR3 runs to 17 residues. Germline trimming cut 3 bases from V and 4 bases from J; bases unmatched to any gene: 11. CDR1 is MGHRA, CDR2 YSYEKL, per germline. The CDR3 protein is CASSHSTRDRRYNEQFF. The CDR3 DNA follows: TGCGCCAGCAGCCATTCAACCCGGGACAGGCGGTACAATGAGCAGTTCTTC.

This clonotype was observed many times. V and J are TRBV5-5 and TRBJ2-7; possibly TRBD1 for D (5 bases). This CDR3 region has 12 residues. Trimming removed 4 bases from V and 6 bases from J, with 11 bases in between. Germline V gene lookup returns CDR1 SGHKS and CDR2 YYEKEE (reference sequence). The CDR3: CASSDQGTEQYF. For the CDR3, the DNA is TGTGCCAGCAGCGACCAGGGAACCGAGCAGTACTTC.

This clonotype was detected many times. This CDR3 is CASSLSSGAPVQFF. CDR3 nucleotides: TGTGCCAGCAGCTTATCTAGCGGGGCGCCCGTGCAGTTCTTC. This rearrangement joins TRBV7-2 to TRBJ2-1; TRBD2 matches 9 bases. V shed 2 bases, J shed 12 bases, and the junction held 8 bases outside the gene matches. The CDR3 runs 14 residues. The germline gives CDR1 SGHTA, CDR2 FQGNSA. The whole variable domain, remainder taken from reference TRBV7-2 and TRBJ2-1, is GAGVSQSPSNKVTEKGKDVELRCDPISGHTALYWYRQSLGQGLEFLIYFQGNSAPDKSGLPSDRFSAERTGGSVSTLTIQRTQQEDSAVYLCASSLSSGAPVQFFGPGTRLTVL.